The text below deals with one TCR beta chain. This record belongs to a study of T cell changes during pregnancy in multiple sclerosis. Only in-frame clones appear in the TCRdb table, and some are missing; sequencing was by immunoSEQ multiplex PCR. The top ten clones hold roughly 2.1% of a sample with tens of thousands of clones, over 85% of them seen once. This receptor was obtained from a female donor with multiple sclerosis, enrolled in a pregnancy study. The sequences come from peripheral blood, collected in the second trimester of pregnancy.

The CDR3 here is CASSLRTSGSEETQYF. The CDR3 nucleotides are TGTGCCAGCAGTTTAAGGACTAGCGGGAGTGAAGAGACCCAGTACTTC. The chain links TRBV28 to TRBJ2-5, with 13 bases lining up with TRBD2. The CDR3 consists of 16 residues. The V segment lost 2 bases and the J segment 3 bases; nucleotides outside the gene matches: 3. Germline V gene data show CDR1 as MDHEN and CDR2 as SYDVKM.